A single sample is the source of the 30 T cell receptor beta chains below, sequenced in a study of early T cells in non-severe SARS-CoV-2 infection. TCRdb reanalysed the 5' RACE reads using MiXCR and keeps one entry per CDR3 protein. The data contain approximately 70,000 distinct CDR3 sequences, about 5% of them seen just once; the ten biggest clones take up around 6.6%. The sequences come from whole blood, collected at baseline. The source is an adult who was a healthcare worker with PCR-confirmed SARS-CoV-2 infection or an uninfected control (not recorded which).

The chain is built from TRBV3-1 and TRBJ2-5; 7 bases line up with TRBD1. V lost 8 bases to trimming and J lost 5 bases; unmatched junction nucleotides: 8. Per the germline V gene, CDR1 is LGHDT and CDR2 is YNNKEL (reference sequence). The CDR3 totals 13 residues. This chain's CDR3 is CASLQGSAETQYF. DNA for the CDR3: TGTGCCAGCTTACAGGGGAGCGCGGAGACCCAGTACTTC.

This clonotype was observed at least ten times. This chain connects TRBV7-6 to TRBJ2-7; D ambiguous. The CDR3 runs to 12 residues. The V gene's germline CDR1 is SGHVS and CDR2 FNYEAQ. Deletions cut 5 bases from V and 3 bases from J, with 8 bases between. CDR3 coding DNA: TGTGCCAGCAGCGGGCTGATCTACGAGCAGTACTTC. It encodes CASSGLIYEQYF.

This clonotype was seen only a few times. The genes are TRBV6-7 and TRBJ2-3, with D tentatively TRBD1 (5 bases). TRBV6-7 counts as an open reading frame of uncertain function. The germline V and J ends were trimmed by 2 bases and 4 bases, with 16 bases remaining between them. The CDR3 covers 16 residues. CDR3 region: CASSYTGPTPADTQYF. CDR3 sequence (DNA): TGTGCCAGCAGTTACACAGGCCCAACCCCGGCAGATACGCAGTATTTT.

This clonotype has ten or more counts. The CDR3 coding sequence is TGCAGCGCCCGGGGCAGGGGCGACACTGAAGCTTTCTTT. Translated, it gives CSARGRGDTEAFF. This rearrangement joins TRBV29-1 to TRBJ1-1, with a weak D call TRBD1 (6 bases). Germline CDR1 is SQVTM and CDR2 is ANQGSEA. The V and J ends lost 7 bases and 3 bases respectively, with 15 bases between them. This CDR3 has 13 amino acids.

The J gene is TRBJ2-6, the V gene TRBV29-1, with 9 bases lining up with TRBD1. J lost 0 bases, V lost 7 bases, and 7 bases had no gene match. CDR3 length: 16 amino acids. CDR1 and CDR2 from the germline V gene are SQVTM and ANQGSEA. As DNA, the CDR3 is TGCAGCGCATCCCCGGGACAGGGCTCTGGGGCCAACGTCCTGACTTTC. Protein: CSASPGQGSGANVLTF.

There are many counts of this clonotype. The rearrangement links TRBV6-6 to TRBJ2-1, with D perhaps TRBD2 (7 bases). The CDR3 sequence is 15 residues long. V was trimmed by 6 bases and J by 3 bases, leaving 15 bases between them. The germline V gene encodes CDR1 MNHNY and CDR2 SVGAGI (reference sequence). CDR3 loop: CASRREGGLYNEQFF. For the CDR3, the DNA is TGTGCCAGCAGGAGGGAGGGGGGGCTCTACAATGAGCAGTTCTTC.

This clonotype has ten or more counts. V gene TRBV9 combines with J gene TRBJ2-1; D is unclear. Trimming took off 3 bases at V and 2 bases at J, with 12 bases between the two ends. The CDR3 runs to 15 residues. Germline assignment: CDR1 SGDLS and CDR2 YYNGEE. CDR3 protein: CASSAFRLAYNEQFF. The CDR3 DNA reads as TGTGCCAGCAGCGCATTCCGACTGGCCTACAATGAGCAGTTCTTC.

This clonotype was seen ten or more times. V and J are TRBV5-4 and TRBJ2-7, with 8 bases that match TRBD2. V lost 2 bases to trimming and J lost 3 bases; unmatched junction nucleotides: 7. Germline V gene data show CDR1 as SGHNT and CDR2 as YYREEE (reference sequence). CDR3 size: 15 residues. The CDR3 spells CASSLEAGDYYEQYF. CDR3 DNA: TGTGCCAGCAGCTTAGAAGCGGGAGATTACTACGAGCAGTACTTC.

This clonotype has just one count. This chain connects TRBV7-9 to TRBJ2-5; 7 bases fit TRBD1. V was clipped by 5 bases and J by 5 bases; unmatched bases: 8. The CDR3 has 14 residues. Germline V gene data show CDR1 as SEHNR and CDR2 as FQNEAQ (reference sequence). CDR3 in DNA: TGTGCCAGCAGCACAACAGGGGAGAGGGAGACCCAGTACTTC. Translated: CASSTTGERETQYF. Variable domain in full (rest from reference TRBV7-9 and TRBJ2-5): DTGVSQNPRHKITKRGQNVTFRCDPISEHNRLYWYRQTLGQGPEFLTYFQNEAQLEKSRLLSDRFSAERPKGSFSTLEIQRTEQGDSAMYLCASSTTGERETQYFGPGTRLLVL.

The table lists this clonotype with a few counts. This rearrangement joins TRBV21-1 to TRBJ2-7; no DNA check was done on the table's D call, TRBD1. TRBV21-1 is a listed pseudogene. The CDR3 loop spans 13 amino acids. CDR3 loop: CASTRTGVLCQYF. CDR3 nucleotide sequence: TGTGCCAGCACCCGGACAGGGGTCTTGTGTCAGTACTTC.

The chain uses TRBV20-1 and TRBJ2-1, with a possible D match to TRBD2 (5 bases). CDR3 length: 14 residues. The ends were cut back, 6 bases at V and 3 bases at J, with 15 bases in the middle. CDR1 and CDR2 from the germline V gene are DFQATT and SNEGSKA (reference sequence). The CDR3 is CSAEPGTGYNEQFF. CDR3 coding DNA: TGCAGTGCAGAGCCGGGAACTGGCTACAATGAGCAGTTCTTC.

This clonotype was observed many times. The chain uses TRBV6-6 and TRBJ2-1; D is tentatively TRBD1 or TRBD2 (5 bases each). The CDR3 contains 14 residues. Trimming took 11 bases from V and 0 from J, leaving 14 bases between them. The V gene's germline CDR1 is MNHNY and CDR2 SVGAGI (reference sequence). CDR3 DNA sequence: TGTGCCGGGACGGGGCCAAGCTCCTACAATGAGCAGTTCTTC. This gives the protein CAGTGPSSYNEQFF.

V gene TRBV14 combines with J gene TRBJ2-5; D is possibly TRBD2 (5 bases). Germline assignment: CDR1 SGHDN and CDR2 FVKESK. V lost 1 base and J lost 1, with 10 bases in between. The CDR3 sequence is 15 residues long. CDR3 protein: CASSQVGLIQETQYF. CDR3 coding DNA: TGTGCCAGCAGCCAAGTTGGACTGATCCAAGAGACCCAGTACTTC.

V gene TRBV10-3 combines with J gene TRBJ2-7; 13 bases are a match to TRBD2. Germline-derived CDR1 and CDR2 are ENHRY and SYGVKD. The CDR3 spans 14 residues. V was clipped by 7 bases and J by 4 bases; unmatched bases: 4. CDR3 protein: CAITGTSGAYEQYF. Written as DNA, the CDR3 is TGTGCCATCACCGGGACTAGCGGGGCTTACGAGCAGTACTTC.

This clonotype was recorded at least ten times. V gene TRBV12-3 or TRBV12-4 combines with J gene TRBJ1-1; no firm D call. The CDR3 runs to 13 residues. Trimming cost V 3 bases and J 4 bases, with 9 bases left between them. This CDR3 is CASSLARSTEAFF. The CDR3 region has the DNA TGTGCCAGCAGTTTGGCCAGGAGCACTGAAGCTTTCTTT.

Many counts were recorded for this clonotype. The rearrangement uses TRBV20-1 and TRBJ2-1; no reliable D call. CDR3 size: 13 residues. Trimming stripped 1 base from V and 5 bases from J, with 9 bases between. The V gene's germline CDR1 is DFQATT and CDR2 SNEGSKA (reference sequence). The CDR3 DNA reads TGCAGTGCTAGAGGGTACGTCAACAATGAGCAGTTCTTC. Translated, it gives CSARGYVNNEQFF.

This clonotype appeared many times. The CDR3 sequence is CASTRGMNTEAFF. The CDR3 DNA follows: TGTGCCAGCACCCGAGGCATGAACACTGAAGCTTTCTTT. V gene TRBV5-6 combines with J gene TRBJ1-1, with D uncertain. CDR1 and CDR2 (germline): SGHDT, YYEEEE. The CDR3 is made up of 13 amino acids. V lost 6 bases, J lost 0 bases, and 9 bases lay in between.

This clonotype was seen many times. CDR3 amino acids: CSARTGVYSPLHF. The DNA for the CDR3 is TGCAGTGCTCGGACAGGGGTGTATTCACCCCTCCACTTT. The chain carries TRBV20-1 and TRBJ1-6; 9 bases line up with TRBD1. CDR1 and CDR2 (germline): DFQATT, SNEGSKA (reference sequence). CDR3 length: 13 amino acids. Trimming cost V 5 bases and J 8 bases; bases outside gene matches: 4.

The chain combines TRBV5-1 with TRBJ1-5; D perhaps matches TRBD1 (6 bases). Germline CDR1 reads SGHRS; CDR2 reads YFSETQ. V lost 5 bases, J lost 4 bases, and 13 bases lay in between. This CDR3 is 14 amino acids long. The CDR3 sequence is CASRPGTGNQPQHF. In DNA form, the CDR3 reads TGCGCCAGCAGACCCGGCACAGGGAATCAGCCCCAGCATTTT.

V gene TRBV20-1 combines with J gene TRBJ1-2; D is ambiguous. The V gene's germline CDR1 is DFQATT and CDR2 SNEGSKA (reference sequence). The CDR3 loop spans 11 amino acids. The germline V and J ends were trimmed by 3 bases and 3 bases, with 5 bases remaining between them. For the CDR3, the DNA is TGCAGTGCTAGGGCCGACTATGGCTACACCTTC. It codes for CSARADYGYTF.

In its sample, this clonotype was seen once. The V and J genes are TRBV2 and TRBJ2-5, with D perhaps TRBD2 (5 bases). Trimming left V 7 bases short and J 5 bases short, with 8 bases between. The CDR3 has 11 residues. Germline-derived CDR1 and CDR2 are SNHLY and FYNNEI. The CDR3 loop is CASTERETQYF. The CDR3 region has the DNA TGTGCCAGCACCGAGCGGGAGACCCAGTACTTC.

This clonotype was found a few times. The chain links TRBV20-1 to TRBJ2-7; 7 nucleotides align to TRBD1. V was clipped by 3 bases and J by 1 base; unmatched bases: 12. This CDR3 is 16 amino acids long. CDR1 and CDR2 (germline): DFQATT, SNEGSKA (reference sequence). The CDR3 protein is CSASVIVTGYSYEQYF. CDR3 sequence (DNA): TGCAGTGCTAGTGTAATTGTGACAGGGTATTCCTACGAGCAGTACTTC.

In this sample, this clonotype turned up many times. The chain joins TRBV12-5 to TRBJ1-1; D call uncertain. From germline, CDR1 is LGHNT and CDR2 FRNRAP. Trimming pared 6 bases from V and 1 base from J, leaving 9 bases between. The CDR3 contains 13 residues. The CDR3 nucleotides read TGTGCTAGTGGCTCAACTGAGAACACTGAAGCTTTCTTT. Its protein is CASGSTENTEAFF.

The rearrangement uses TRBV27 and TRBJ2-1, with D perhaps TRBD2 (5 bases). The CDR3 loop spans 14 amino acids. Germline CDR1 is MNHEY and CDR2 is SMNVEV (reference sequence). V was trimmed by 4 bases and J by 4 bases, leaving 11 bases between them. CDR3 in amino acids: CASSSGGPYNEQFF. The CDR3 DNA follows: TGTGCCAGCAGTTCTGGCGGGCCTTACAATGAGCAGTTCTTC.

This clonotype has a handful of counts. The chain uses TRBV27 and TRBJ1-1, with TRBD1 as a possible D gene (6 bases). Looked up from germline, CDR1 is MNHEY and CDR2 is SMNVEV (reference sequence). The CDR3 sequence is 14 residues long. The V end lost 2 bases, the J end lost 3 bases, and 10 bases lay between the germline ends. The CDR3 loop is CASSLQGGYTEAFF. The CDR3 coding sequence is TGTGCCAGCAGTTTACAAGGGGGATACACTGAAGCTTTCTTT.

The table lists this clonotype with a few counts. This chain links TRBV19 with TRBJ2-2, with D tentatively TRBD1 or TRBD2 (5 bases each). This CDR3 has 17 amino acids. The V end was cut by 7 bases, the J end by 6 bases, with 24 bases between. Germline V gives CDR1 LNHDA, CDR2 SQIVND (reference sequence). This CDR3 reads CASNGRRIGVVPGELFF. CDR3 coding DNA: TGTGCCAGTAATGGGCGGAGGATAGGGGTAGTGCCCGGGGAGCTGTTTTTT.

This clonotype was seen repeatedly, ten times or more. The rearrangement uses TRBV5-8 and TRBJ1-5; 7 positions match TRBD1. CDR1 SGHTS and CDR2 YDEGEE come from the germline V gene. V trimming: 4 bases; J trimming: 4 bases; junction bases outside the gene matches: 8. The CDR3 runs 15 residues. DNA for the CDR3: TGTGCCAGCAGCACCGGGACAGTCATAAATCAGCCCCAGCATTTT. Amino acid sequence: CASSTGTVINQPQHF. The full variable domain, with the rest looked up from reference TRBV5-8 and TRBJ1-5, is EAGVTQSPTHLIKTRGQQATLRCSPISGHTSVYWYQQALGLGLQFLLWYDEGEERNRGNFPPRFSGRQFPNYSSELNVNALELEDSALYLCASSTGTVINQPQHFGDGTRLSIL.

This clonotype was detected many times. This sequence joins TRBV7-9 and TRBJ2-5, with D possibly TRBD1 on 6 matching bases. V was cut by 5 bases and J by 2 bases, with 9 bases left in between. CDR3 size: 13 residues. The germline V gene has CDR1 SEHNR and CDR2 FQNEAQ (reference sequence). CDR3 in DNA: TGTGCCAGCAGCCGGGACACGCAAGAGACCCAGTACTTC. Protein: CASSRDTQETQYF.

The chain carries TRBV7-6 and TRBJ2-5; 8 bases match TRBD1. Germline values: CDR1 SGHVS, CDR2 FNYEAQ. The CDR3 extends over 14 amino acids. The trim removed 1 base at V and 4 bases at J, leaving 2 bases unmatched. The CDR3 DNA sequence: TGTGCCAGCAGCTTAGGCGGGACAGGAGAGACCCAGTACTTC. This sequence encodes CASSLGGTGETQYF.

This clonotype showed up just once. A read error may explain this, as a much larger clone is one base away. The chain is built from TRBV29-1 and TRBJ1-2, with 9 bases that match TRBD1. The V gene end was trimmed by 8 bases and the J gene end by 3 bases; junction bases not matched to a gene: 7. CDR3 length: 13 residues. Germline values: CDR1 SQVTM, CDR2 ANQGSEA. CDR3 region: CSMGQGGDYGYTF. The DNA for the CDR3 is TGCAGCATGGGACAGGGCGGGGACTATGGCTACACCTTC.